This T cell receptor beta chain was retrieved from a study of shared clonotypes between healthy human individuals. Regarding the study as a whole: An expected dependence of interdonor clonotype sharing on sequencing depth was noted. A small donor pool kept down the genetic and exposure-history diversity that was represented.

With unsorted samples, genomic DNA was obtained from 90 million to 95 million PBMCs. PCR replicates performed on unsorted PBMC used approximately 310 ng DNA, 30,000 or so T cell genomes. Produced via immunoSEQ multiplex PCR; TCRdb's table is partial and in-frame only. The sample lists about 480,000 clones; more than 65% were seen once. Losses at the gene ends were 0 bases for V and 0 bases for J; bases not matched to a gene: 2. This CDR3 is built from 16 residues. In germline, CDR1 is MGHRA, CDR2 YSYEKL. In regard to this clone: Its antigen is currently unknown.

This sequence joins TRBV4-1 and TRBJ2-1; 7 positions agree with TRBD1. The source of this sequence is a woman aged 40 to 50 in good health. Some clones in this sample may be carry-over from other donors' samples. Sample: PBMCs. For the CDR3, the DNA is TGCGCCAGCAGCCAAGAACAGGGGAGCTCCTACAATGAGCAGTTCTTC. It encodes CASSQEQGSSYNEQFF.